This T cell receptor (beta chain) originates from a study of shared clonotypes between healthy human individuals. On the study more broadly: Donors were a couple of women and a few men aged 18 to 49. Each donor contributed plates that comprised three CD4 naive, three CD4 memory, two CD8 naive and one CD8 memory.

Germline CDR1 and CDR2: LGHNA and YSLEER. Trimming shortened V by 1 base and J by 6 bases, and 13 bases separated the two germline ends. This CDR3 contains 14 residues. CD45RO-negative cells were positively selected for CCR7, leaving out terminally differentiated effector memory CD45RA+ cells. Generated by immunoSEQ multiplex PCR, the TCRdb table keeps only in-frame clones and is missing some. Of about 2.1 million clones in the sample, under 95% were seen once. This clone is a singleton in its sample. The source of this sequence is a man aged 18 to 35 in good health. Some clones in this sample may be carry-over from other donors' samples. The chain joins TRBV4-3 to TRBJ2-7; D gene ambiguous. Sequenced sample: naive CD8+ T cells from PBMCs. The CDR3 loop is CASSQVAPATEQYF. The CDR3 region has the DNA TGCGCCAGCAGCCAAGTGGCTCCGGCGACCGAGCAGTACTTC.